Described below is a single T cell receptor (beta chain) sequence and its context. The sample comes from a study of T cell changes during pregnancy in multiple sclerosis. TCRdb keeps only in-frame clones here, not all; method: immunoSEQ multiplex PCR. This table holds about 61,000 clones, 93% found once. Trimming took 2 bases from V and 0 from J, leaving 5 bases between them. Per germline, CDR1 SGHTA and CDR2 FQGNSA. The CDR3 is 13 residues long. The V gene is TRBV7-2, the J gene TRBJ2-7; D remains ambiguous. The input for sequencing was CD8+ T cells from peripheral blood mononuclear cells, taken in the third trimester of pregnancy. This clonotype was obtained from a female donor with multiple sclerosis, enrolled in a pregnancy study. CDR3 coding DNA: TGTGCCAGCAGCTTACAGGTCTCCTACGAGCAGTACTTC. Translated: CASSLQVSYEQYF. The whole variable domain, filled in from reference TRBV7-2 and TRBJ2-7, reads GAGVSQSPSNKVTEKGKDVELRCDPISGHTALYWYRQSLGQGLEFLIYFQGNSAPDKSGLPSDRFSAERTGGSVSTLTIQRTQQEDSAVYLCASSLQVSYEQYFGPGTRLTVT.